Each of the 18 T cell receptor beta chains below was sequenced from the same sample in a study of cytomegalovirus exposure and HLA in healthy donors (TCRdb year 2017). Preparation of the library involved the immunoSEQ multiplex PCR assay. For the multiplex PCR, a mixture combining 60 forward primers for TCR Vbeta segments and 13 reverse primers for TCR Jbeta segments was used. As stored in TCRdb, this immuneACCESS dataset retains in-frame rearrangements with V and J assigned. A fraction of the clones does not appear; measured against another copy, unresolved V genes explain less than half of the discrepancy, and the remainder lacks a known reason. The sample includes about 130,000 clones, with 81% observed a single time. The top ten clonotypes cover 5.5% to 7.5% of the sample. Sequences were obtained from PBMCs. The receptors originated from a woman aged 40 to 50 in good health and CMV-seropositive.

The gene calls are TRBV2 and TRBJ2-2; 8 nucleotides line up with TRBD1. The length of the CDR3 is 14 residues. V shed 4 bases and J 6 bases; nucleotides not matched to a gene: 4. Germline assignment: CDR1 SNHLY and CDR2 FYNNEI. CDR3 sequence: CASSGQGAAGELFF. The CDR3 DNA sequence: TGTGCCAGCAGTGGCCAGGGGGCGGCCGGGGAGCTGTTTTTT.

The chain is built from TRBV7-3 and TRBJ2-5; TRBD2 aligns across 10 bases. Looked up from germline, CDR1 is SGHTA and CDR2 is FQGTGA. The CDR3 sequence is 13 residues long. After removal of 4 bases from V and 5 bases from J, the junction contained 1 base not matched to a gene. The CDR3 protein is CASSSGLAETQYF. In nucleotides, the CDR3 is TGTGCCAGCAGCTCGGGACTAGCGGAGACCCAGTACTTC.

This clone appeared once. The V call is TRBV29-1, the J call TRBJ2-7, with 13 bases lining up with TRBD2. The germline gives CDR1 SQVTM, CDR2 ANQGSEA. Trimming cost V 6 bases and J 6 bases; bases outside gene matches: 8. The CDR3 is 14 residues long. CDR3 DNA: TGCAGCGTGACAGGACTAGCGGGAGTATCCGAGCAGTACTTC. Translation: CSVTGLAGVSEQYF.

J is TRBJ1-3 and V is TRBV18; a possible D gene is TRBD1 (5 bases). Between the trimmed V and J ends, which lost 3 bases and 4 bases, there was a span of 10 bases. The CDR3 contains 14 residues. Germline assignment: CDR1 KGHSH and CDR2 LQKENI. The CDR3 loop reads CASSPTGSGNTIYF. The CDR3 nucleotides read TGTGCCAGCTCACCCACAGGCTCGGGAAACACCATATATTTT. Looking up the rest from reference TRBV18 and TRBJ1-3 gives the full variable domain: NAGVMQNPRHLVRRRGQEARLRCSPMKGHSHVYWYRQLPEEGLKFMVYLQKENIIDESGMPKERFSAEFPKEGPSILRIQQVVRGDSAAYFCASSPTGSGNTIYFGEGSWLTVV.

The chain is built from TRBV28 and TRBJ2-6; weak D call: TRBD1 (6 bases). Trimming shortened V by 3 bases and J by 0 bases, and 9 bases separated the two germline ends. CDR1 MDHEN and CDR2 SYDVKM come from the germline V gene. This CDR3 has 16 amino acids. DNA for the CDR3: TGTGCCAGCAGTTTCGGACAGATCTCTGGGGCCAACGTCCTGACTTTC. Its translation is CASSFGQISGANVLTF.

The chain has TRBV18 and TRBJ1-1; D call uncertain. The germline CDR1 and CDR2 sequences are KGHSH and LQKENI. The CDR3 has 12 residues. Deletions cut 5 bases from V and 4 bases from J, with 8 bases between. CDR3 amino acids: CASSWEGTEAFF. Written as DNA, the CDR3 is TGTGCCAGCTCATGGGAGGGCACTGAAGCTTTCTTT.

This clone was detected a few times. The V and J genes are TRBV10-3 and TRBJ2-1; TRBD2 is a possible D gene (5 bases). The CDR3 is 15 amino acids. The V gene lost 6 bases and the J gene lost 6 bases, with 18 bases spanning the gap. The germline V gene has CDR1 ENHRY and CDR2 SYGVKD. The DNA of the CDR3 is TGTGCCATCAGAAGGCCGGCAGTTGAGGGCAATGAGCAGTTCTTC. This gives the protein CAIRRPAVEGNEQFF.

A word on this clone: A junction end diverges from the germline sequence, so it may reflect a read error. The chain uses TRBV11-3 and TRBJ2-1; possibly TRBD1 for D (5 bases). The length of the CDR3 is 14 residues. Per germline, CDR1 SGHNT and CDR2 YENEEA. The CDR3, as DNA: TGTGCCAGCAGCCTAGAAGGGGCCTACAATGAGCAGTTCTTC. Encoded protein: CASSLEGAYNEQFF.

V usage is TRBV9 and J usage is TRBJ2-5; 8 bases align to TRBD2. This CDR3 is built from 14 residues. Per germline, CDR1 SGDLS and CDR2 YYNGEE. V was clipped by 3 bases and J by 5 bases; unmatched bases: 6. CDR3 DNA sequence: TGTGCCAGCAGCGGTAGCGGGGCGAGGGAGACCCAGTACTTC. This gives the protein CASSGSGARETQYF. Variable domain in full (rest from reference TRBV9 and TRBJ2-5): DSGVTQTPKHLITATGQRVTLRCSPRSGDLSVYWYQQSLDQGLQFLIQYYNGEERAKGNILERFSAQQFPDLHSELNLSSLELGDSALYFCASSGSGARETQYFGPGTRLLVL.

The genes are TRBV18 and TRBJ2-2; D unresolved. CDR3 length: 12 amino acids. Germline V lookup: CDR1 KGHSH, CDR2 LQKENI. V was trimmed by 3 bases and J by 8 bases, leaving 7 bases between them. CDR3 region: CASSPSLGELFF. CDR3 sequence (DNA): TGTGCCAGCTCACCGAGCTTAGGGGAGCTGTTTTTT.

The chain carries TRBV6-5 and TRBJ1-2, with a weak D call TRBD1 (5 bases). The CDR3 loop spans 15 amino acids. Between the trimmed V and J ends, which lost 0 bases and 10 bases, there was a span of 18 bases. Germline CDR1 is MNHEY and CDR2 is SVGAGI. CDR3 coding DNA: TGTGCCAGCAGTTACTCGACGGGGGGTTCGAGGGACTACACCTTC. Amino acids: CASSYSTGGSRDYTF.

The genes are TRBV5-1 and TRBJ2-1; D may be TRBD1 (5 bases). This CDR3 comprises 12 residues. The V gene's germline CDR1 is SGHRS and CDR2 YFSETQ. V shed 7 bases and J shed 9 bases, with 14 bases lying between them. CDR3 region: CASLDSSREQFF. The DNA of the CDR3 is TGCGCCAGCTTAGACAGTTCCCGTGAGCAGTTCTTC.

The gene calls are TRBV28 and TRBJ1-2; D is unresolved. The germline V and J ends were trimmed by 2 bases and 8 bases, with 9 bases remaining between them. Germline CDR1 is MDHEN and CDR2 is SYDVKM. CDR3 length: 12 amino acids. The CDR3 loop reads CASSLAQWGYTF. CDR3 DNA: TGTGCCAGCAGTTTAGCACAGTGGGGCTACACCTTC.

The chain combines TRBV18 with TRBJ1-1; no reliable D call. CDR1 is KGHSH and CDR2 is LQKENI in the germline V gene. Trimming shortened V by 7 bases and J by 6 bases, and 12 bases separated the two germline ends. CDR3 length equals 12 residues. CDR3 in DNA: TGTGCCAGCTTGTCGGGATCATCTGAAGCTTTCTTT. Translating gives CASLSGSSEAFF.

This chain connects TRBV5-6 to TRBJ2-5; no reliable D call. Trimming left V 2 bases short and J 7 bases short, with 12 bases between. The CDR3 loop spans 13 amino acids. Germline V gene sequence: CDR1 SGHDT, CDR2 YYEEEE. Here the CDR3 DNA reads TGTGCCAGCAGCTTTGGCGACACCGGGACCCAGTACTTC. Translating gives CASSFGDTGTQYF.

The J gene is TRBJ2-5, the V gene TRBV11-2; D perhaps matches TRBD2 (6 bases). Germline loops: CDR1 SGHAT, CDR2 FQNNGV. This CDR3 region has 14 residues. Trimming pared 0 bases from V and 3 bases from J, leaving 8 bases between. CDR3 region: CASSLDVAEETQYF. CDR3 coding DNA: TGTGCCAGCAGCTTAGACGTAGCGGAAGAGACCCAGTACTTC.

The genes are TRBV7-3 and TRBJ2-4, with 10 nucleotides matching TRBD1. The J segment lost 10 bases and the V segment lost 5 bases, leaving 8 bases of the junction unmatched. The CDR3 loop spans 14 amino acids. CDR1 is SGHTA and CDR2 is FQGTGA in the germline V gene. The CDR3 nucleotides are TGTGCCAGCAGCCCGGGACAGGGGCAAAGGATTCAGTACTTC. Protein product: CASSPGQGQRIQYF. Together with reference TRBV7-3 and TRBJ2-4, the CDR3 gives the full variable domain: GAGVSQTPSNKVTEKGKYVELRCDPISGHTALYWYRQSLGQGPEFLIYFQGTGAADDSGLPNDRFFAVRPEGSVSTLKIQRTERGDSAVYLCASSPGQGQRIQYFGAGTRLSVL.

This rearrangement joins TRBV7-9 to TRBJ2-5; maybe TRBD2 (5 bases). This CDR3 has 15 residues. The germline V and J ends were trimmed by 1 base and 4 bases, with 13 bases remaining between them. CDR1 and CDR2 from the germline V gene are SEHNR and FQNEAQ (reference sequence). The CDR3 region is CASSLGTGMGETQYF. CDR3 sequence (DNA): TGTGCCAGCAGCTTAGGAACGGGAATGGGAGAGACCCAGTACTTC. The full variable domain, in which reference TRBV7-9 and TRBJ2-5 provide the parts outside the CDR3, is DTGVSQNPRHKITKRGQNVTFRCDPISEHNRLYWYRQTLGQGPEFLTYFQNEAQLEKSRLLSDRFSAERPKGSFSTLEIQRTEQGDSAMYLCASSLGTGMGETQYFGPGTRLLVL.